The clone carrying this T cell receptor (beta chain) was found many times. For TCR beta, libraries came from iRepertoire HTBI primers and Arm-PCR of CDR3 regions. TCRdb re-called the multiplex PCR reads with MiXCR, one entry per CDR3 protein. The table has 680,000 or so distinct CDR3 sequences, less than 20% seen once. This sample is drawn from a study of regulatory T cells in long-lasting Graves disease. Germline loops: CDR1 SNHLY, CDR2 FYNNEI. The CDR3 loop spans 15 amino acids. Trimming left V 6 bases short and J 3 bases short, with 15 bases between. Time point described: newly diagnosed GD, antithyroid drugs for less than 3 months. Making the TCR library involved RNA that had been extracted from PBMCs. Patients came from an endocrinology department in Xi'an, China. These same records also appear under a second study, on T cells in Graves' hyperthyroidism and ophthalmopathy.

Source: peripheral blood mononuclear cells (PBMCs), taken at new diagnosis, from a patient treated with antithyroid drugs. This TCR derives from a woman in her 30s with Graves disease. The chain combines TRBV2 with TRBJ2-4, with D possibly matching TRBD1 (6 bases). CDR3 bases: TGTGCCAGCAGGCCAGGGGAAGTGGGCAAAAACATTCAGTACTTC. This encodes CASRPGEVGKNIQYF.